Shown below are 24 T cell receptor beta chains from a single sample sequenced in a study of blood T cell repertoires in COVID-19. TCRdb keeps only in-frame clones here, not all; method: immunoSEQ multiplex PCR. Here the sample spans roughly 300,000 clones, just over 85% being singletons. The sample consisted of PBMCs or T cells enriched from blood (not recorded which). All receptors derive from a woman aged 18-29 years who had recovered from COVID-19.

The gene calls are TRBV30 and TRBJ1-5; 8 bases fit TRBD1. Germline CDR1 reads GTSNPN; CDR2 reads SVGIG (reference sequence). The V and J ends lost 1 base and 7 bases, in that order; junction bases with no gene match: 9. The CDR3 contains 15 residues. The DNA for the CDR3 is TGTGCCTGGAGTGGGCAGGGGGCTTCTGGACAGCCCCAGCATTTT. It is translated as CAWSGQGASGQPQHF. Full variable domain (outside the CDR3, taken from reference TRBV30 and TRBJ1-5): SQTIHQWPATLVQPVGSPLSLECTVEGTSNPNLYWYRQAAGRGLQLLFYSVGIGQISSEVPQNLSASRPQDRQFILSSKKLLLSDSGFYLCAWSGQGASGQPQHFGDGTRLSIL.

The gene calls are TRBV6-1 and TRBJ1-2; no clear D. The CDR3 has 13 residues. The V gene lost 0 bases and the J gene lost 8 bases, with 10 bases spanning the gap. The germline V gene encodes CDR1 MNHNS and CDR2 SASEGT. CDR3 sequence (DNA): TGTGCCAGCAGTGAAGCGCGGAGTCAAGGCTACACCTTC. Translated, it gives CASSEARSQGYTF.

The chain is built from TRBV5-5 and TRBJ1-2; a weak D match, TRBD1 (6 bases). Per the germline V gene, CDR1 is SGHKS and CDR2 is YYEKEE (reference sequence). With 3 bases removed from V and 0 bases from J, the gap between germline ends came to 15 bases. This CDR3 comprises 16 residues. CDR3 loop: CASSSTGTPANYGYTF. CDR3 nucleotide sequence: TGTGCCAGCAGCTCAACCGGGACACCCGCTAACTATGGCTACACCTTC.

V usage is TRBV10-3 and J usage is TRBJ1-1, with 7 bases matching TRBD1. The germline gives CDR1 ENHRY, CDR2 SYGVKD. The CDR3 is 14 amino acids. Trimming cost V 4 bases and J 2 bases; bases outside gene matches: 4. This chain's CDR3 is CAISGDSSNTEAFF. The CDR3 DNA reads TGTGCCATCAGTGGGGACAGCTCCAACACTGAAGCTTTCTTT.

V usage is TRBV5-5 and J usage is TRBJ1-4; 8 nucleotides match TRBD1. Germline V gene sequence: CDR1 SGHKS, CDR2 YYEKEE (reference sequence). J lost 3 bases, V lost 4 bases, and 8 bases had no gene match. This CDR3 has 16 residues. DNA of the CDR3: TGTGCCAGCAGCCGGACAGGGTATGAATCTAATGAAAAACTGTTTTTT. As protein: CASSRTGYESNEKLFF.

This clone has more than one count but fewer than ten. CDR3 DNA: TGTGCCACCAGTGAGCGGGACAGGGGGAGGTCCGGGGAGCTGTTTTTT. Its translation: CATSERDRGRSGELFF. The chain links TRBV24-1 to TRBJ2-2; the match to TRBD1 covers 11 bases. The CDR3 runs to 16 residues. The germline V gene has CDR1 KGHDR and CDR2 SFDVKD. Unmatched junction bases numbered 6, after V lost 4 bases and J lost 6 bases.

This chain connects TRBV7-8 to TRBJ1-5; 7 nucleotides line up with TRBD1. There are 15 residues in the CDR3. Per germline, CDR1 SGHVS and CDR2 FQNEAQ. Trimming at V came to 5 bases and at J to 2 bases, leaving 6 bases not matched to a gene. CDR3 region: CASSRDRVGNQPQHF. In nucleotides, the CDR3 is TGTGCCAGCAGCAGAGACAGGGTCGGCAATCAGCCCCAGCATTTT.

In DNA form, the CDR3 reads TGTGCCTGGAGAACAAGACAGGGGGCGGTCTATGGCTACACCTTC. This encodes CAWRTRQGAVYGYTF. The chain couples TRBV30 to TRBJ1-2; 10 nucleotides align to TRBD1. Germline V gene lookup returns CDR1 GTSNPN and CDR2 SVGIG (reference sequence). The CDR3 length is 15 residues. Trimming cost V 3 bases and J 4 bases; bases outside gene matches: 8.

The chain joins TRBV5-6 to TRBJ2-4, with TRBD2 matching over 12 bases. This CDR3 has 18 residues. Germline V gene sequence: CDR1 SGHDT, CDR2 YYEEEE. With V trimmed by 5 bases and J by 2 bases, 11 bases remained unmatched. As DNA, the CDR3 is TGTGCCAGCAGGTTCCGGACTAGCGGGGATCCGACCAAAAACATTCAGTACTTC. This codes for CASRFRTSGDPTKNIQYF. The variable domain in full, completed from reference TRBV5-6 and TRBJ2-4, reads DAGVTQSPTHLIKTRGQQVTLRCSPKSGHDTVSWYQQALGQGPQFIFQYYEEEERQRGNFPDRFSGHQFPNYSSELNVNALLLGDSALYLCASRFRTSGDPTKNIQYFGAGTRLSVL.

The V gene is TRBV9, the J gene TRBJ2-1; 7 nucleotides align to TRBD1. CDR3 length: 15 residues. The germline CDR1 and CDR2 sequences are SGDLS and YYNGEE. The trim removed 4 bases at V and 0 bases at J, leaving 4 bases unmatched. CDR3 region: CASSHRGNSYNEQFF. DNA of the CDR3: TGTGCCAGCAGCCACAGGGGCAACTCCTACAATGAGCAGTTCTTC.

V and J are TRBV24-1 and TRBJ2-5; D unclear. The germline CDR1 and CDR2 sequences are KGHDR and SFDVKD. V was shortened by 0 bases and J by 5 bases, with 9 bases between the two germline ends. This CDR3 spans 14 amino acids. CDR3 protein: CATSDLGVGETQYF. Here the CDR3 DNA reads TGTGCCACCAGTGATTTGGGAGTCGGCGAGACCCAGTACTTC.

The rearrangement joins TRBV4-1 to TRBJ1-6; D gene unclear. CDR1 is MGHRA and CDR2 is YSYEKL in the germline V gene. With 2 bases removed from V and 5 bases from J, the gap between germline ends came to 7 bases. This CDR3 contains 14 residues. The CDR3 is CASSQPQDNSPLHF. CDR3 DNA sequence: TGCGCCAGCAGCCAACCCCAGGATAATTCACCCCTCCACTTT.

The rearrangement joins TRBV10-2 to TRBJ1-6; TRBD1 aligns across 12 bases. Germline trimming cut 6 bases from V and 5 bases from J; bases unmatched to any gene: 11. The germline gives CDR1 WSHSY, CDR2 SAAADI. This CDR3 has 18 residues. The CDR3 bases are TGCGCCAGCAGATCAGGGACAGGGGGCGATTACCATAATTCACCCCTCCACTTT. Its translation: CASRSGTGGDYHNSPLHF.

V gene TRBV30 combines with J gene TRBJ2-7; no definite D call. The CDR3 sequence is 11 residues long. Germline V gene data show CDR1 as GTSNPN and CDR2 as SVGIG (reference sequence). V was trimmed by 4 bases and J by 0 bases, leaving 4 bases between them. CDR3 sequence (DNA): TGTGCCTGGACCAACTCCTACGAGCAGTACTTC. Translating gives CAWTNSYEQYF.

V gene TRBV5-1 combines with J gene TRBJ1-4; possible D gene TRBD1, 6 bases. The V and J ends lost 3 bases and 4 bases respectively, with 10 bases between them. This CDR3 has 14 residues. Per the germline V gene, CDR1 is SGHRS and CDR2 is YFSETQ. CDR3 residues: CASSSDSSNEKLFF. In DNA form, the CDR3 reads TGCGCCAGCAGCTCGGACAGCAGTAATGAAAAACTGTTTTTT.

The CDR3 protein is CASSPRTGDLGWDEKLFF. DNA for the CDR3: TGTGCCAGCAGCCCTCGGACAGGGGACTTAGGTTGGGATGAAAAACTGTTTTTT. J is TRBJ1-4 and V is TRBV9; 9 bases agree with TRBD1. This CDR3 has 18 residues. Looked up from germline, CDR1 is SGDLS and CDR2 is YYNGEE. V lost 4 bases to trimming and J lost 6 bases; unmatched junction nucleotides: 16.

This clone was counted only a few times. The rearrangement links TRBV29-1 to TRBJ1-2; 11 bases agree with TRBD1. The CDR3 is 14 amino acids. Germline V CDR1 and CDR2: SQVTM, ANQGSEA. V lost 8 bases and J lost 5; bases outside the gene matches: 10. CDR3 coding DNA: TGCAGCTCGGTGGGACAGGGGGAATTTTATGGCTACACCTTC. It yields the protein CSSVGQGEFYGYTF.

This chain uses TRBV7-9 with TRBJ2-2; D remains ambiguous. In germline, CDR1 is SEHNR, CDR2 FQNEAQ (reference sequence). Trimming took off 2 bases at V and 7 bases at J, with 17 bases between the two ends. The CDR3 length is 16 residues. As DNA, the CDR3 is TGTGCCAGCAGCTTATTCAGCGCCACCCCGCGCGGGGAGCTGTTTTTT. This gives the protein CASSLFSATPRGELFF.

This clone occurred once. The V gene is TRBV7-2, the J gene TRBJ2-3; D perhaps matches TRBD2 (6 bases). From germline, CDR1 is SGHTA and CDR2 FQGNSA. CDR3 length equals 14 residues. Trimming took 4 bases from V and 2 from J, leaving 10 bases between them. This CDR3 reads CASSSGLPTDTQYF. In DNA form, the CDR3 reads TGTGCCAGCAGCTCGGGACTCCCCACAGATACGCAGTATTTT. The full variable domain, with the rest looked up from reference TRBV7-2 and TRBJ2-3, is GAGVSQSPSNKVTEKGKDVELRCDPISGHTALYWYRQSLGQGLEFLIYFQGNSAPDKSGLPSDRFSAERTGGSVSTLTIQRTQQEDSAVYLCASSSGLPTDTQYFGPGTRLTVL.

The chain employs TRBV5-5 and TRBJ1-2; weak D call: TRBD1 (6 bases). The germline V gene has CDR1 SGHKS and CDR2 YYEKEE (reference sequence). The CDR3 covers 16 residues. V was trimmed by 4 bases and J by 1 base, leaving 17 bases between them. The CDR3 coding sequence is TGTGCCAGCAGCCCAAGAACAGGGAGGGATAACTATGGCTACACCTTC. Its protein is CASSPRTGRDNYGYTF.

This clone was recorded a few times. The chain couples TRBV4-1 to TRBJ1-2; D is undetermined. Germline V gene data show CDR1 as MGHRA and CDR2 as YSYEKL. Deletions cut 4 bases from V and 0 bases from J, with 21 bases between. The CDR3 totals 18 residues. The CDR3: CASSPTWQGSRANYGYTF. The DNA of the CDR3 is TGCGCCAGCAGCCCCACCTGGCAAGGGAGTAGGGCTAACTATGGCTACACCTTC.

The chain is built from TRBV19 and TRBJ1-2, with D possibly TRBD1 on 6 matching bases. Germline V CDR1 and CDR2: LNHDA, SQIVND (reference sequence). V gave up 7 bases and J gave up 0 bases, with 18 bases separating them. The CDR3 has 16 residues. CDR3 sequence (DNA): TGTGCCAGTACCACTACAGGGATAATAGCTAACTATGGCTACACCTTC. Translating it yields CASTTTGIIANYGYTF.

The V call is TRBV28, the J call TRBJ1-1; D remains ambiguous. V lost 5 bases to trimming and J lost 1 base, with 11 bases between them. The CDR3 totals 14 residues. CDR1 is MDHEN and CDR2 is SYDVKM in the germline V gene. CDR3 protein: CASSPTIKNTEAFF. In nucleotides, the CDR3 is TGTGCCAGCAGTCCGACTATAAAGAACACTGAAGCTTTCTTT.

The chain is built from TRBV11-3 and TRBJ2-3; 8 bases line up with TRBD2. Germline V gives CDR1 SGHNT, CDR2 YENEEA. The CDR3 runs 16 residues. J gave up 0 bases and V 5 bases, and 7 bases lay outside the gene matches. The CDR3 protein is CASSPGSSGSTDTQYF. CDR3 sequence (DNA): TGTGCCAGCAGCCCTGGTTCTAGCGGGAGCACAGATACGCAGTATTTT.